These 21 T cell receptor beta chains originate from one sample sequenced in a study of T cells in Graves' hyperthyroidism and ophthalmopathy (dated by TCRdb to the late 2010s). Receptors were amplified or captured by multiplex PCR. Sequencing was carried out with an Illumina HiSeq 2000. The TCR beta CDR3 regions were amplified from RNA transcripts. The TCR CDR3 was subjected to a first round of RT-PCR using the HTBI primer set and the Qiagen OneStep RT-PCR kit. Clones were called with MiXCR by TCRdb after fastp trimmed the public reads at Q25, and only in-frame beta chains were retained. Each entry merges the rows of one CDR3 protein and shows their most common DNA and genes. The sample profile shows about 600,000 distinct CDR3 sequences; approximately 15% of them were found once. 3% to 4% of the sample comes from the top ten. The sample taken for sequencing was blood. The receptors were gathered from a middle-aged woman with Graves' ophthalmopathy.

This clonotype occurred a few times. The chain combines TRBV20-1 with TRBJ2-3; the D gene is possibly TRBD1 (6 bases). Trimming took off 2 bases at V and 5 bases at J, with 20 bases between the two ends. This CDR3 is built from 16 residues. CDR1 DFQATT and CDR2 SNEGSKA come from the germline V gene (reference sequence). This CDR3 is CSARNPGQGAVDTQYF. In DNA, the CDR3 is TGCAGTGCTAGAAATCCGGGACAAGGGGCTGTAGATACGCAGTATTTT.

This sequence joins TRBV12-3 or TRBV12-4 and TRBJ2-3, with TRBD2 matching 13 bases. V shed 8 bases and J 2 bases; nucleotides not matched to a gene: 7. This CDR3 spans 16 amino acids. The CDR3 bases are TGTGCCAGCGTGCTGACTAGCGGGGGGCACACAGATACGCAGTATTTT. Its protein is CASVLTSGGHTDTQYF.

This clonotype was seen repeatedly, ten times or more. This CDR3 reads CASRTGPSYEQYF. The CDR3 DNA reads as TGTGCCAGCAGAACGGGCCCCTCCTACGAGCAGTACTTC. The chain couples TRBV2 to TRBJ2-7; D gene ambiguous. From germline, CDR1 is SNHLY and CDR2 FYNNEI. The CDR3 length is 13 residues. V was trimmed by 6 bases and J by 0 bases, leaving 9 bases between them.

This clonotype was observed many times. The J gene is TRBJ1-5, the V gene TRBV7-9; possibly TRBD1 for D (5 bases). From germline, CDR1 is SEHNR and CDR2 FQNEAQ (reference sequence). V lost 5 bases, J lost 0 bases, and 11 bases lay in between. The CDR3 spans 15 residues. The CDR3 region is CASSPEGHSNQPQHF. Written as DNA, the CDR3 is TGTGCCAGCAGCCCTGAGGGGCATAGCAATCAGCCCCAGCATTTT. Based on the CDR3 plus reference TRBV7-9 and TRBJ1-5, the full variable domain is DTGVSQNPRHKITKRGQNVTFRCDPISEHNRLYWYRQTLGQGPEFLTYFQNEAQLEKSRLLSDRFSAERPKGSFSTLEIQRTEQGDSAMYLCASSPEGHSNQPQHFGDGTRLSIL.

The chain has TRBV6-1 and TRBJ2-2, with unresolved D. V lost 8 bases and J 2 bases, leaving 15 bases between the germline ends. Germline CDR1 is MNHNS and CDR2 is SASEGT. The CDR3 covers 15 residues. This CDR3 reads CASQLGWGNTGELFF. The CDR3 bases are TGTGCCAGCCAGCTCGGGTGGGGAAACACCGGGGAGCTGTTTTTT.

This clonotype was counted many times. J is TRBJ1-1 and V is TRBV7-9; D is unresolved. Germline V lookup: CDR1 SEHNR, CDR2 FQNEAQ (reference sequence). The V end lost 1 base, the J end lost 1 base, and 10 bases lay between the germline ends. The CDR3 contains 15 residues. The CDR3 reads CASSLVSPQNTEAFF. In nucleotides, the CDR3 is TGTGCCAGCAGCTTAGTTTCGCCCCAGAACACTGAAGCTTTCTTT.

The chain carries TRBV7-6 and TRBJ2-3; 12 bases agree with TRBD2. Germline assignment: CDR1 SGHVS and CDR2 FNYEAQ. The CDR3 is 18 residues long. The trim removed 4 bases at V and 4 bases at J, leaving 12 bases unmatched. For the CDR3, the DNA is TGTGCCAGCAGCTCGGACAGCGCCCTAGCGGGGGGGCCAGATACGCAGTATTTT. Amino acids: CASSSDSALAGGPDTQYF.

This clonotype was recorded at least ten times. The genes are TRBV5-1 and TRBJ2-7, with D hard to call. V lost 5 bases and J 7 bases, leaving 10 bases between the germline ends. Germline CDR1 SGHRS, CDR2 YFSETQ. This CDR3 has 11 amino acids. This CDR3 reads CASRSSAEQYF. CDR3 DNA sequence: TGCGCCAGCAGATCCTCCGCTGAGCAGTACTTC.

This clonotype has at least ten counts. The rearrangement links TRBV2 to TRBJ2-3, with D unclear. Trimming took 6 bases from V and 3 from J, leaving 7 bases between them. CDR1 is SNHLY and CDR2 is FYNNEI in the germline V gene. The CDR3 consists of 12 residues. The CDR3 here is CASRIMTDTQYF. The CDR3 nucleotides read TGTGCCAGCAGAATTATGACAGATACGCAGTATTTT. The full variable domain, completed using reference TRBV2 and TRBJ2-3, is EPEVTQTPSHQVTQMGQEVILRCVPISNHLYFYWYRQILGQKVEFLVSFYNNEISEKSEIFDDQFSVERPDGSNFTLKIRSTKLEDSAMYFCASRIMTDTQYFGPGTRLTVL.

This clonotype has a count of ten or more. The V gene is TRBV6-5, the J gene TRBJ1-2; TRBD1 agrees at 7 bases. The CDR3 loop spans 14 amino acids. Trimming at V came to 2 bases and at J to 4 bases, leaving 4 bases not matched to a gene. CDR1 and CDR2 (germline): MNHEY, SVGAGI. The CDR3 spells CASSYMGQFYGYTF. CDR3 nucleotide sequence: TGTGCCAGCAGTTACATGGGACAGTTCTATGGCTACACCTTC.

The rearrangement joins TRBV11-2 to TRBJ2-3; D remains ambiguous. V gave up 0 bases and J gave up 2 bases, with 9 bases separating them. Germline V CDR1 and CDR2: SGHAT, FQNNGV. The CDR3 runs 15 residues. The CDR3 sequence: CASSLDLGYTDTQYF. Here the CDR3 DNA reads TGTGCCAGCAGCTTAGATCTCGGTTACACAGATACGCAGTATTTT. Variable domain in full (rest from reference TRBV11-2 and TRBJ2-3): EAGVAQSPRYKIIEKRQSVAFWCNPISGHATLYWYQQILGQGPKLLIQFQNNGVVDDSQLPKDRFSAERLKGVDSTLKIQPAKLEDSAVYLCASSLDLGYTDTQYFGPGTRLTVL.

This clonotype was observed at least ten times. CDR3 sequence (DNA): TGTGCCAGCTCACCACCTCGGGGATACAATGAGCAGTTCTTC. Encoded protein: CASSPPRGYNEQFF. The chain couples TRBV18 to TRBJ2-1; perhaps TRBD2 as D (5 bases). The CDR3 runs 14 residues. V was shortened by 0 bases and J by 4 bases, with 7 bases between the two germline ends. Germline loops: CDR1 KGHSH, CDR2 LQKENI.

This clonotype was picked up a small number of times. The DNA for the CDR3 is TGTGCCAGCAGTTCATGGACTAGCACAGATACGCAGTATTTT. This translates into CASSSWTSTDTQYF. J is TRBJ2-3 and V is TRBV27; maybe TRBD2 (5 bases). V was trimmed by 4 bases and J by 0 bases, leaving 8 bases between them. The CDR3 covers 14 residues. Germline assignment: CDR1 MNHEY and CDR2 SMNVEV (reference sequence).

This clonotype was detected ten times or more. This chain connects TRBV6-1 to TRBJ2-2, with TRBD2 as a possible D gene (5 bases). Trimming shortened V by 0 bases and J by 3 bases, and 5 bases separated the two germline ends. CDR3 length equals 14 residues. Germline CDR1 reads MNHNS; CDR2 reads SASEGT. The DNA for the CDR3 is TGTGCCAGCAGTGAAGCGGGAGACACCGGGGAGCTGTTTTTT. This translates into CASSEAGDTGELFF.

The V gene is TRBV20-1, the J gene TRBJ2-3; 11 bases are shared with TRBD2. Germline CDR1 and CDR2: DFQATT and SNEGSKA (reference sequence). The CDR3 totals 13 residues. The CDR3 sequence: CTTSGSSSDTQYF. CDR3 bases: TGCACCACTAGCGGGAGCTCATCAGATACGCAGTATTTT.

V and J are TRBV3-1 and TRBJ2-7; no clear D gene. This CDR3 contains 15 residues. Trimming shortened V by 3 bases and J by 0 bases, and 12 bases separated the two germline ends. The germline V gene encodes CDR1 LGHDT and CDR2 YNNKEL (reference sequence). The CDR3 coding sequence is TGTGCCAGCAGCCAGTACGTGAGCAACTCCTACGAGCAGTACTTC. The encoded protein is CASSQYVSNSYEQYF.

The chain links TRBV28 to TRBJ2-5; perhaps TRBD2 as D (6 bases). V shed 2 bases and J shed 7 bases, with 11 bases lying between them. CDR3 size: 13 residues. Germline CDR1 reads MDHEN; CDR2 reads SYDVKM. As DNA, the CDR3 is TGTGCCAGCAGTTTAGCAGGGCGGGGGACCCAGTACTTC. It translates to CASSLAGRGTQYF.

The sample holds a few counts of this clonotype. The rearrangement links TRBV3-1 to TRBJ2-1; D unclear. There are 15 residues in the CDR3. CDR1 LGHDT and CDR2 YNNKEL come from the germline V gene (reference sequence). With 3 bases removed from V and 5 bases from J, the gap between germline ends came to 14 bases. This CDR3 reads CASSQALRGNNEQFF. CDR3 DNA sequence: TGTGCCAGCAGCCAGGCACTGCGAGGTAACAATGAGCAGTTCTTC.

Turning to this clonotype: An end of the junction does not agree with germline; a read error may underlie this. CDR3 sequence (DNA): TGTGCTAGCACGGGGAGTCTGGGGGAGACCCAGTACTTC. Translation gives CASTGSLGETQYF. V usage is TRBV7-7 and J usage is TRBJ2-5; tentatively, D is TRBD2 (5 bases). CDR3 length equals 13 residues. The V gene's germline CDR1 is SSHAT and CDR2 FNYEAQ (reference sequence).

This clonotype appeared a few times. The rearrangement uses TRBV27 and TRBJ2-7, with 12 bases identical to TRBD2. Looked up from germline, CDR1 is MNHEY and CDR2 is SMNVEV (reference sequence). J lost 7 bases, V lost 7 bases, and 14 bases had no gene match. The length of the CDR3 is 16 residues. CDR3 nucleotides: TGTGCCAGCACCCCCCGGACTAGCGGGATCACAGGGGAGCAGTACTTC. This encodes CASTPRTSGITGEQYF.

This clonotype was detected a few times. This may be a read error, as it is one base from a much larger clone. This rearrangement joins TRBV27 to TRBJ2-5; D is undetermined. This CDR3 comprises 14 residues. Per the germline V gene, CDR1 is MNHEY and CDR2 is SMNVEV (reference sequence). This CDR3 reads CTSSSPGLQETQYF. The CDR3, as DNA: TGTACCAGCAGCTCACCCGGGCTTCAAGAGACCCAGTACTTC.